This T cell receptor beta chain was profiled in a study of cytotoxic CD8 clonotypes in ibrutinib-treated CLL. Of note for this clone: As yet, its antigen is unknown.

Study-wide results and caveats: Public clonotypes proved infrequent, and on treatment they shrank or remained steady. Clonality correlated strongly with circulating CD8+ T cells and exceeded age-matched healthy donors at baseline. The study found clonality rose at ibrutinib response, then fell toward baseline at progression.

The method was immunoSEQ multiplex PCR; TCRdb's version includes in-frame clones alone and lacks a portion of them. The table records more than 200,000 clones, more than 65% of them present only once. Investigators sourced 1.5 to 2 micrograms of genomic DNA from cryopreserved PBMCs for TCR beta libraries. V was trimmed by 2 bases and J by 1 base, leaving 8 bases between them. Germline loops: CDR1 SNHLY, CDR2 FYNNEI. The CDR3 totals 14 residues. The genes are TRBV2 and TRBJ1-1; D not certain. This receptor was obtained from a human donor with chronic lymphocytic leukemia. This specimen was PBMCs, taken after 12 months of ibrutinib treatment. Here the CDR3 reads CASSEKRENTEAFF. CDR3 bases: TGTGCCAGCAGTGAAAAACGAGAGAACACTGAAGCTTTCTTT. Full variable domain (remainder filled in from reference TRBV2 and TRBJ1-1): EPEVTQTPSHQVTQMGQEVILRCVPISNHLYFYWYRQILGQKVEFLVSFYNNEISEKSEIFDDQFSVERPDGSNFTLKIRSTKLEDSAMYFCASSEKRENTEAFFGQGTRLTVV.